The 11 T cell receptor beta chains below come from one sample, sequenced in a study of control samples from healthy donors and cancer patients. Sequencing was performed with immunoSEQ multiplex PCR; in TCRdb, only in-frame clones are kept and a portion is missing. This table holds roughly 69,000 clones, 87% found once. The specimen was PBMCs. The receptors stem from a woman in her forties or fifties with head and neck cancer.

The chain employs TRBV6-2 or TRBV6-3 and TRBJ2-7, with 8 bases aligning to TRBD1. The germline V gene encodes CDR1 MNHEY and CDR2 SVGEGT. J was trimmed by 4 bases and V by 6 bases; bases with no gene match: 5. This CDR3 has 13 amino acids. The CDR3 reads CASSRTGLYEQYF. CDR3 DNA sequence: TGTGCCAGCAGCCGGACAGGGCTATACGAGCAGTACTTC.

The chain couples TRBV18 to TRBJ1-1; D is perhaps TRBD1 (5 bases). Germline CDR1 reads KGHSH; CDR2 reads LQKENI. Deletions cut 5 bases from V and 0 bases from J, with 13 bases between. The CDR3 runs to 15 residues. The CDR3 DNA reads as TGTGCCAGCTCAGATCAGGGATGGATGAACACTGAAGCTTTCTTT. Translating gives CASSDQGWMNTEAFF.

V gene TRBV13 combines with J gene TRBJ1-1, with D possibly TRBD1 on 6 matching bases. The CDR3 is made up of 14 amino acids. The germline V gene has CDR1 PRHDT and CDR2 FYEKMQ (reference sequence). Trimming left V 2 bases short and J 6 bases short, with 13 bases between. In DNA form, the CDR3 reads TGTGCCAGCAGCTTACAGGGGAGGGCGGCTGAAGCTTTCTTT. This translates into CASSLQGRAAEAFF.

This chain connects TRBV5-1 to TRBJ1-3; the D gene is possibly TRBD1 (5 bases). V was trimmed by 2 bases and J by 3 bases, leaving 9 bases between them. The CDR3 covers 14 residues. In germline, CDR1 is SGHRS, CDR2 YFSETQ. The CDR3 sequence: CASSFGTGGNTIYF. DNA of the CDR3: TGCGCCAGCAGCTTCGGGACGGGTGGAAACACCATATATTTT.

This clone was observed once. This chain uses TRBV7-2 with TRBJ2-3; 11 bases agree with TRBD2. V shed 4 bases and J 2 bases; nucleotides not matched to a gene: 8. Per the germline V gene, CDR1 is SGHTA and CDR2 is FQGNSA. This CDR3 is built from 17 residues. The chain's CDR3 is CASSSSGLAAYTDTQYF. CDR3 DNA sequence: TGTGCCAGCAGCTCGTCGGGACTAGCGGCATACACAGATACGCAGTATTTT.

The J gene is TRBJ2-1, the V gene TRBV28; TRBD2 matches 13 bases. Trimming cost V 6 bases and J 3 bases; bases outside gene matches: 2. This CDR3 is 15 amino acids long. CDR1 is MDHEN, CDR2 SYDVKM, per germline. The CDR3 DNA reads as TGTGCCAGCAGGGGACTAGCGGGGATCTACAATGAGCAGTTCTTC. Translation: CASRGLAGIYNEQFF.

This clone turned up a few times. V gene TRBV30 combines with J gene TRBJ2-1; maybe TRBD1 (6 bases). This CDR3 comprises 12 residues. The V end lost 3 bases, the J end lost 7 bases, and 10 bases lay between the germline ends. The V gene's germline CDR1 is GTSNPN and CDR2 SVGIG (reference sequence). The CDR3 sequence is CAWRNTGNEQFF. The CDR3 bases are TGTGCCTGGAGGAACACAGGGAATGAGCAGTTCTTC.

V and J are TRBV6-5 and TRBJ2-4; 10 positions agree with TRBD1. The germline V gene encodes CDR1 MNHEY and CDR2 SVGAGI. The V and J ends lost 6 bases and 7 bases, in that order; junction bases with no gene match: 9. The CDR3 contains 15 residues. Here the CDR3 reads CASRPLGTGDNIQYF. In DNA form, the CDR3 reads TGTGCCAGCAGACCCTTAGGGACAGGGGATAACATTCAGTACTTC.

The chain joins TRBV7-9 to TRBJ2-3; 9 bases map to TRBD2. Germline CDR1 and CDR2: SEHNR and FQNEAQ (reference sequence). V shed 5 bases, J shed 2 bases, and the junction held 5 bases outside the gene matches. This CDR3 region has 15 residues. CDR3 sequence: CASSETSGPTDTQYF. As DNA, the CDR3 is TGTGCCAGCAGCGAGACTAGCGGTCCCACAGATACGCAGTATTTT.

The chain employs TRBV7-8 and TRBJ1-2; 9 bases are a match to TRBD1. The V gene end was trimmed by 5 bases and the J gene end by 8 bases; junction bases not matched to a gene: 9. Looked up from germline, CDR1 is SGHVS and CDR2 is FQNEAQ. This CDR3 is 14 amino acids long. CDR3: CASSAQGASEGYTF. Written as DNA, the CDR3 is TGTGCCAGCAGCGCACAGGGGGCCTCGGAGGGCTACACCTTC.

The chain joins TRBV10-3 to TRBJ2-1; no reliable D call. This CDR3 is 16 amino acids long. V lost 2 bases and J 7 bases, leaving 18 bases between the germline ends. Germline CDR1 ENHRY, CDR2 SYGVKD. Here the CDR3 reads CAISELGLPTTNEQFF. In DNA form, the CDR3 reads TGTGCCATCAGTGAGCTCGGTCTGCCCACTACGAATGAGCAGTTCTTC.